Presented here are 27 T cell receptor beta chains from one specimen sequenced in a study of blood T cell repertoires in COVID-19. The table came from immunoSEQ multiplex PCR; TCRdb's copy has only in-frame clones and leaves some out. The repertoire holds 200,000 to 250,000 clones, with roughly 80% as singletons. The sequenced material came from peripheral blood. Every receptor here comes from a woman of 80 years or more with acute or convalescent COVID-19.

The chain is built from TRBV11-3 and TRBJ2-1; 7 positions agree with TRBD2. The CDR3 extends over 15 amino acids. Losses at the gene ends were 1 base for V and 3 bases for J; bases not matched to a gene: 3. Germline assignment: CDR1 SGHNT and CDR2 YENEEA. CDR3 sequence reads: CASSLVGGGYNEQFF. The CDR3 nucleotides read TGTGCCAGCAGCTTAGTTGGCGGGGGCTACAATGAGCAGTTCTTC.

The chain combines TRBV6-2 or TRBV6-3 with TRBJ2-1; 9 nucleotides line up with TRBD1. The CDR3 contains 15 residues. V shed 6 bases, J shed 6 bases, and the junction held 9 bases outside the gene matches. Germline CDR1 is MNHEY and CDR2 is SVGEGT. As DNA, the CDR3 is TGTGCCAGCAGCTTATACGGGACAGGGATCAATGAGCAGTTCTTC. Amino acids: CASSLYGTGINEQFF.

This clone is medium-sized by share. This chain connects TRBV28 to TRBJ1-2, with D unclear. Germline CDR1 and CDR2: MDHEN and SYDVKM. Deletions cut 5 bases from V and 4 bases from J, with 14 bases between. CDR3 length equals 14 residues. The CDR3, as DNA: TGTGCCAGCAGTCCCCAAGGACTCATCTATGGCTACACCTTC. Encoded protein: CASSPQGLIYGYTF.

The chain couples TRBV19 to TRBJ1-4; D is unresolved. The CDR3 has 12 residues. Germline CDR1 LNHDA, CDR2 SQIVND (reference sequence). The V and J ends lost 1 base and 6 bases respectively, with 3 bases between them. CDR3 in amino acids: CASSIVDEKLFF. The CDR3 nucleotides are TGTGCCAGTAGTATAGTAGATGAAAAACTGTTTTTT.

There are a few counts of this clone. The genes are TRBV5-1 and TRBJ2-3; D possibly corresponds to TRBD1 (6 bases). This CDR3 comprises 15 residues. CDR1 is SGHRS and CDR2 is YFSETQ in the germline V gene. V shed 5 bases and J shed 0 bases, with 13 bases lying between them. CDR3 nucleotide sequence: TGCGCCAGCAGGTGGACAGTCACTAGCACAGATACGCAGTATTTT. It specifies CASRWTVTSTDTQYF.

The V and J genes are TRBV5-1 and TRBJ2-7; a possible D gene is TRBD1 (6 bases). V was pared by 1 base and J by 0 bases, with 11 bases between. The CDR3 extends over 15 amino acids. CDR1 SGHRS and CDR2 YFSETQ come from the germline V gene. CDR3 DNA sequence: TGCGCCAGCAGCTTGAGGACAGAGAGCTCCTACGAGCAGTACTTC. It yields the protein CASSLRTESSYEQYF. Full variable domain (missing parts from reference TRBV5-1 and TRBJ2-7): KAGVTQTPRYLIKTRGQQVTLSCSPISGHRSVSWYQQTPGQGLQFLFEYFSETQRNKGNFPGRFSGRQFSNSRSEMNVSTLELGDSALYLCASSLRTESSYEQYFGPGTRLTVT.

The CDR3 DNA follows: TGTGCCAGCACCGAGCTTTTAAGCACCGGGGAGCTGTTTTTT. Its translation is CASTELLSTGELFF. The rearrangement uses TRBV19 and TRBJ2-2; no reliable D call. The V and J ends lost 9 bases and 4 bases respectively, with 15 bases between them. There are 14 residues in the CDR3. Germline CDR1 and CDR2: LNHDA and SQIVND (reference sequence).

V usage is TRBV27 and J usage is TRBJ1-1; 7 positions match TRBD1. Unmatched junction bases numbered 15, after V lost 5 bases and J lost 6 bases. In germline, CDR1 is MNHEY, CDR2 SMNVEV (reference sequence). The CDR3 contains 16 residues. This CDR3 is CASSPATGTKGPEAFF. The CDR3, as DNA: TGTGCCAGCAGTCCAGCGACAGGGACCAAGGGCCCTGAAGCTTTCTTT.

This clone was counted between two and nine times. The chain is built from TRBV5-1 and TRBJ2-7; no clear D. The CDR3 covers 15 residues. The germline V gene encodes CDR1 SGHRS and CDR2 YFSETQ. Trimming stripped 0 bases from V and 0 bases from J, with 10 bases between. The CDR3 DNA reads as TGCGCCAGCAGCTTGGACGTAGCATCCTCCTACGAGCAGTACTTC. As protein: CASSLDVASSYEQYF.

The chain combines TRBV6-5 with TRBJ1-5; the D is unclear. The CDR3 loop spans 12 amino acids. Germline CDR1 reads MNHEY; CDR2 reads SVGAGI. V was shortened by 6 bases and J by 3 bases, with 6 bases between the two germline ends. The CDR3 bases are TGTGCCAGCAGGACACACAATCAGCCCCAGCATTTT. This codes for CASRTHNQPQHF.

The gene calls are TRBV6-1 and TRBJ1-2; D unclear. Trimming stripped 2 bases from V and 1 base from J, with 14 bases between. This CDR3 comprises 16 residues. Germline CDR1 and CDR2: MNHNS and SASEGT. The CDR3 is CASSESGFGINYGYTF. Written as DNA, the CDR3 is TGTGCCAGCAGTGAATCTGGTTTCGGGATTAACTATGGCTACACCTTC.

The chain is built from TRBV12-5 and TRBJ2-7; 11 bases fit TRBD1. CDR1 and CDR2 from the germline V gene are LGHNT and FRNRAP. This CDR3 has 15 amino acids. V lost 6 bases and J lost 2; bases outside the gene matches: 6. The CDR3 nucleotides are TGTGCTAGTGGCGAGGACAGGGGGCTCCCCTACGAGCAGTACTTC. Protein: CASGEDRGLPYEQYF.

In nucleotides, the CDR3 is TGCGCCAGCAGCCTGGGGTTGGCGGATGAAAAACTGTTTTTT. Translation gives CASSLGLADEKLFF. The chain is built from TRBV5-1 and TRBJ1-4; no clear D gene. Germline-derived CDR1 and CDR2 are SGHRS and YFSETQ. V dropped 4 bases and J dropped 6 bases, with 13 bases sitting between them. The CDR3 contains 14 residues.

V is TRBV5-1 and J is TRBJ2-3; D possibly corresponds to TRBD2 (6 bases). Trimming stripped 3 bases from V and 3 bases from J, with 17 bases between. Per germline, CDR1 SGHRS and CDR2 YFSETQ. This CDR3 spans 16 amino acids. The CDR3 DNA is TGCGCCAGCAGCTCCTCGGCCAGCGGGCCTACAGATACGCAGTATTTT. Translation gives CASSSSASGPTDTQYF.

This clone was detected only a few times. The chain couples TRBV6-5 to TRBJ1-6; perhaps TRBD1 as D (5 bases). V lost 6 bases, J lost 5 bases, and 11 bases lay in between. This CDR3 is built from 14 residues. Per the germline V gene, CDR1 is MNHEY and CDR2 is SVGAGI. CDR3 protein: CASRVGGDNSPLHF. DNA of the CDR3: TGTGCCAGCAGGGTAGGAGGGGATAATTCACCCCTCCACTTT.

The chain links TRBV9 to TRBJ1-5; 7 nucleotides line up with TRBD1. Losses at the gene ends were 0 bases for V and 2 bases for J; bases not matched to a gene: 2. The CDR3 has 15 residues. Germline V gene data show CDR1 as SGDLS and CDR2 as YYNGEE. CDR3 sequence reads: CASSVGQGGNQPQHF. CDR3 sequence (DNA): TGTGCCAGCAGCGTAGGACAGGGCGGCAATCAGCCCCAGCATTTT.

This sequence joins TRBV6-5 and TRBJ2-5, with D uncertain. The CDR3 is made up of 12 amino acids. Germline V lookup: CDR1 MNHEY, CDR2 SVGAGI. Trimming removed 5 bases at V and 4 bases at J, with 8 bases between. CDR3 nucleotide sequence: TGTGCCAGCAGTCAGGCCTCAGAGACCCAGTACTTC. It is translated as CASSQASETQYF.

This clone was recorded a few times. The chain has TRBV24-1 and TRBJ1-2; TRBD1 matches at 7 bases. The CDR3 runs to 15 residues. Unmatched junction bases numbered 6, after V lost 4 bases and J lost 2 bases. CDR1 and CDR2 from the germline V gene are KGHDR and SFDVKD. CDR3: CATSDQGTDNYGYTF. The CDR3 DNA reads as TGTGCCACCAGTGACCAAGGGACAGACAACTATGGCTACACCTTC.

J is TRBJ1-2 and V is TRBV9; tentatively, D is TRBD1 (6 bases). CDR1 and CDR2 (germline): SGDLS, YYNGEE. The CDR3 length is 12 residues. Deletions cut 3 bases from V and 8 bases from J, with 11 bases between. CDR3 in amino acids: CASSEQGTGYTF. CDR3 in DNA: TGTGCCAGCAGCGAACAGGGTACGGGCTACACCTTC.

The chain uses TRBV3-1 (or the pseudogene TRBV3-2) and TRBJ2-7, with D perhaps TRBD2 (5 bases). CDR1 LGHDT and CDR2 YNNKEL come from the germline V gene (reference sequence). The CDR3 consists of 16 residues. V dropped 1 base and J dropped 2 bases, with 15 bases sitting between them. CDR3 amino acids: CASSQAGRIGAYEQYF. The CDR3 DNA reads TGTGCCAGCAGCCAAGCGGGCAGGATCGGGGCCTACGAGCAGTACTTC.

This clone occurred a few times. The chain recombines TRBV10-3 with TRBJ2-7; 9 bases fit TRBD2. Per the germline V gene, CDR1 is ENHRY and CDR2 is SYGVKD. Losses at the gene ends were 4 bases for V and 2 bases for J; bases not matched to a gene: 6. The CDR3 has 15 residues. CDR3 nucleotide sequence: TGTGCCATCAGTGGCGGCGGGAGGGCGGCCTACGAGCAGTACTTC. Its translation: CAISGGGRAAYEQYF.

The gene calls are TRBV9 and TRBJ2-7; TRBD2 agrees at 7 bases. The CDR3 spans 15 residues. Germline V CDR1 and CDR2: SGDLS, YYNGEE. V lost 0 bases to trimming and J lost 0 bases; unmatched junction nucleotides: 3. CDR3 bases: TGTGCCAGCAGCGTAGCGGGAGGTTTCTCCTACGAGCAGTACTTC. It is translated as CASSVAGGFSYEQYF.

The CDR3 spells CASSPAEETQYF. CDR3 coding DNA: TGTGCCAGCAGCCCCGCCGAGGAGACCCAGTACTTC. The rearrangement uses TRBV12-3 or TRBV12-4 and TRBJ2-5; D remains unclear. The CDR3 runs to 12 residues. The V gene lost 6 bases and the J gene lost 5 bases, with 10 bases spanning the gap.

The chain links TRBV7-2 to TRBJ2-7; possibly TRBD2 for D (6 bases). Germline V gives CDR1 SGHTA, CDR2 FQGNSA. This CDR3 has 14 amino acids. Trimming took 5 bases from V and 3 from J, leaving 14 bases between them. The DNA of the CDR3 is TGTGCCAGCAGCGTAGGAGGGTCGGTCTACGAGCAGTACTTC. Protein product: CASSVGGSVYEQYF.

V and J are TRBV29-1 and TRBJ2-1; 9 bases agree with TRBD2. V dropped 7 bases and J dropped 4; count of bases not matched to a gene: 8. Looked up from germline, CDR1 is SQVTM and CDR2 is ANQGSEA. The CDR3 contains 14 residues. The CDR3 here is CSADYSGGYNEQFF. CDR3 nucleotides: TGCAGCGCAGACTACAGCGGGGGGTACAATGAGCAGTTCTTC.

Regarding this clone: At one end, the junction sequence differs from germline, possibly due to a read error. This rearrangement joins TRBV27 to TRBJ1-1; no definite D call. The germline gives CDR1 MNHEY, CDR2 SMNVEV (reference sequence). The CDR3 is made up of 17 amino acids. The CDR3 region has the DNA TGTGCCAGCAGTCCCATTATAGTCCGCGGGCTGAAGACTGAAGCTTTCTTT. Amino acid sequence: CASSPIIVRGLKTEAFF.

This CDR3 is CASSQVGGGEVTNYGYTF. The CDR3 DNA is TGTGCCAGCAGCCAGGTGGGTGGCGGGGAAGTAACTAACTATGGCTACACCTTC. The J gene is TRBJ1-2, the V gene TRBV3-1 (or the pseudogene TRBV3-2); D call uncertain. The V end was cut by 3 bases, the J end by 0 bases, with 20 bases between. The CDR3 covers 18 residues. The germline V gene has CDR1 LGHDT and CDR2 YNNKEL (reference sequence).